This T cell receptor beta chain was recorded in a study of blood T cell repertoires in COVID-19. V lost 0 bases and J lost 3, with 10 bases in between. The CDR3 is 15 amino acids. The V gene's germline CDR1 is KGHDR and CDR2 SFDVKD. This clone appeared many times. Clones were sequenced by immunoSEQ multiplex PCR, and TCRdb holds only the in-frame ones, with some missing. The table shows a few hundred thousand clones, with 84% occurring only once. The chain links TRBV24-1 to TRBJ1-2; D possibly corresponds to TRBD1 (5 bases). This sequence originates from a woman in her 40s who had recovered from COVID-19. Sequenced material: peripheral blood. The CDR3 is CATSDLSWGDYGYTF. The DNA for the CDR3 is TGTGCCACCAGTGATTTGAGTTGGGGGGACTATGGCTACACCTTC.